This is a list of T cell receptor beta chains from one sample in a study of T-cell reconstitution after alpha-beta-depleted transplantation in children. One entry per CDR3 protein, called by TCRdb with MiXCR from the PCR reads. This table has a few hundred thousand distinct CDR3 sequences, under 30% appearing once. This specimen consisted of PBMCs, mostly from graft donor cells, obtained 360 days after TCRalphabeta/CD19-depleted stem cell transplant. The receptors derive from a female patient aged 2 to 10 who had a stem cell transplant for congenital amegakaryocytic thrombocytopenia, so the T cells may come from the graft donor. Both conserved end residues are part of each CDR3. Fields, in order: J gene, D gene, CDR3 length, clone size, V gene, CDR3 protein, CDR3 DNA. D genes are given only for firm matches. Clone sizes are given selectively: once, few, many, or a class where the clone is expanded.

TRBJ2-3 | TRBD2 | 21 | NA | TRBV28 | CASGYSSFRTIAGTSTDTQYF | TGTGCCAGCGGGTACAGCAGTTTTCGAACAATAGCGGGAACTAGCACAGATACGCAGTATTTT
TRBJ2-7 | TRBD1 | 13 | NA | TRBV29-1 | CSGGTGDSYEQYF | TGCAGCGGAGGGACAGGGGATTCCTACGAGCAGTACTTC
TRBJ2-5 | NA | 12 | NA | TRBV7-8 | CASSTTPETQYF | TGTGCCAGCTCAACCACGCCGGAGACCCAGTACTTC
TRBJ2-3 | TRBD2 | 14 | NA | TRBV12-3/TRBV12-4 | CASRGLGGTDTQYF | TGTGCCAGCAGGGGACTAGGAGGCACAGATACGCAGTATTTT
TRBJ2-5 | NA | 13 | many | TRBV20-1 | CSATRTLQETQYF | TGCAGTGCCACCCGGACCCTCCAGGAGACCCAGTACTTC
TRBJ2-5 | NA | 14 | many | TRBV7-6 | CASSLSRGQETQYF | TGTGCCAGCAGCTTGTCGCGGGGTCAAGAGACCCAGTACTTC
TRBJ1-5 | NA | 14 | once | TRBV20-1 | CSAPNRTSNQPQHF | TGCAGTGCCCCGAACCGGACTAGCAATCAGCCCCAGCATTTT
TRBJ2-7 | TRBD2 | 16 | NA | TRBV28 | CASSPNSGGYSYEQYF | TGTGCCAGCAGCCCCAATAGCGGGGGGTACTCCTACGAGCAGTACTTC
TRBJ2-7 | TRBD2 | 16 | few | TRBV20-1 | CSARDLGLAGAYEQYF | TGCAGTGCTAGAGATCTGGGACTAGCGGGGGCGTACGAGCAGTACTTC
TRBJ1-2 | NA | 13 | NA | TRBV29-1 | CSVEKSRNYGYTF | TGCAGCGTTGAAAAGTCCAGGAACTATGGCTACACCTTC
TRBJ2-3 | NA | 15 | NA | TRBV20-1 | CSARVQPFNTDTQYF | TGCAGTGCTAGAGTACAGCCGTTTAACACAGATACGCAGTATTTT
TRBJ1-1 | NA | 17 | NA | TRBV5-1 | CASSYAGTQPMNTEAFF | TGCGCCAGCAGCTATGCCGGGACACAGCCCATGAACACTGAAGCTTTCTTT
TRBJ2-2 | NA | 13 | few | TRBV28 | CASSYLGPGELFF | TGTGCCAGCAGTTACCTAGGGCCCGGGGAGCTGTTTTTT
TRBJ1-3 | NA | 15 | many | TRBV2 | CASSERGHPGNTIYF | TGTGCCAGCAGTGAAAGGGGACATCCTGGAAACACCATATATTTT
TRBJ1-5 | NA | 13 | NA | TRBV7-2 | CASSLGVQQPQHF | TGTGCCAGCAGCTTAGGGGTACAGCAGCCCCAGCATTTT
TRBJ2-2 | TRBD2 | 16 | NA | TRBV11-3 | CASSPRGGRNTGELFF | TGTGCCAGCAGCCCCCGGGGGGGGCGAAATACCGGGGAGCTGTTTTTT
TRBJ2-3 | TRBD2 | 14 | NA | TRBV5-1 | CASSGGGAIDTQYF | TGCGCCAGCAGCGGCGGGGGGGCCATAGATACGCAGTATTTT
TRBJ2-3 | NA | 13 | NA | TRBV29-1 | CSVRRDTTDTQYF | TGCAGCGTTAGGAGAGACACCACAGATACGCAGTATTTT
TRBJ1-4 | NA | 13 | NA | TRBV24-1 | CATSDGYNEKLFF | TGTGCCACCAGTGACGGTTATAATGAAAAACTGTTTTTT
TRBJ2-2 | NA | 15 | few | TRBV10-3 | CATGGGGGNTGELFF | TGTGCCACCGGCGGGGGAGGGGGGAACACCGGGGAGCTGTTTTTT
TRBJ1-2 | NA | 12 | few | TRBV19 | CATGLWGYGYTF | TGTGCCACGGGACTCTGGGGGTATGGCTACACCTTC
TRBJ2-2 | TRBD1 | 15 | NA | TRBV7-6 | CASSRYRGHTGELFF | TGTGCCAGCAGCAGATACAGGGGGCATACCGGGGAGCTGTTTTTT
TRBJ2-7 | NA | 14 | NA | TRBV5-1 | CASTKIEGSYEQYF | TGCGCCAGCACCAAAATCGAGGGGTCCTACGAGCAGTACTTC
TRBJ2-7 | NA | 16 | few | TRBV4-3 | CASSQSPASGSYEQYF | TGCGCCAGCAGCCAATCCCCGGCCAGCGGATCCTACGAGCAGTACTTC
TRBJ2-1 | NA | 14 | few | TRBV20-1 | CSADWGALYNEQFF | TGCAGTGCTGACTGGGGGGCCCTCTACAATGAGCAGTTCTTC
TRBJ2-7 | NA | 14 | NA | TRBV12-3/TRBV12-4 | CASSLRQGSAEQYF | TGTGCCAGCAGTTTGCGCCAGGGTTCAGCGGAGCAGTACTTC
TRBJ2-3 | NA | 16 | NA | TRBV20-1 | CSASDPGRPGADTQYF | TGCAGTGCTAGTGACCCGGGACGACCAGGAGCAGATACGCAGTATTTT
TRBJ2-3 | NA | 17 | NA | TRBV6-1 | CASSVPLGVPSTDTQYF | TGTGCCAGCAGTGTCCCCTTAGGGGTCCCCTCCACAGATACGCAGTATTTT
TRBJ2-7 | NA | 11 | NA | TRBV11-2 | CASSLAGDIYF | TGTGCCAGCAGCTTAGCTGGGGACATTTACTTC
TRBJ2-7 | TRBD2 | 15 | NA | TRBV12-3/TRBV12-4 | CASSRTSGGVYEQYF | TGTGCCAGCAGCAGGACTAGCGGGGGGGTTTACGAGCAGTACTTC
TRBJ1-5 | NA | 14 | NA | TRBV6-2/TRBV6-3 | CASSYKYSNQPQHF | TGTGCCAGCAGTTACAAGTATAGCAATCAGCCCCAGCATTTT
TRBJ2-7 | TRBD1 | 13 | many | TRBV4-1 | CASRGTGTYEQYF | TGCGCCAGCAGGGGGACAGGAACCTACGAGCAGTACTTC
TRBJ2-5 | NA | 17 | few | TRBV12-3/TRBV12-4 | CASSLNFIGRRGETQYF | TGTGCCAGCAGTTTAAATTTCATCGGTCGCCGGGGAGAGACCCAGTACTTC
TRBJ2-7 | TRBD2 | 16 | NA | TRBV5-1 | CASSLAGTSGGYEQYF | TGCGCCAGCAGCTTGGCGGGGACTAGCGGGGGTTACGAGCAGTACTTC
TRBJ2-1 | NA | 18 | few | TRBV29-1 | CSVESYVHGDGDYNEQFF | TGCAGCGTTGAATCTTATGTCCACGGGGACGGGGATTACAATGAGCAGTTCTTC
TRBJ2-3 | TRBD1 | 15 | NA | TRBV12-3/TRBV12-4 | CASSLDRGFWSTQYF | TGTGCCAGCAGTTTAGACAGGGGTTTTTGGTCTACGCAGTATTTT
TRBJ2-5 | NA | 13 | many | TRBV3-1 | CASRPGRSETQYF | TGTGCCAGCAGACCTGGACGGTCGGAGACCCAGTACTTC
TRBJ1-1 | NA | 14 | once | TRBV20-1 | CSAIAPGRGTEAFF | TGCAGTGCTATCGCCCCGGGGCGCGGGACTGAAGCTTTCTTT
TRBJ1-6 | TRBD1 | 15 | NA | TRBV20-1 | CSAKTTTGGNSPLHF | TGCAGTGCTAAGACAACGACAGGGGGGAATTCACCCCTCCACTTT
TRBJ2-3 | NA | 15 | NA | TRBV7-9 | CASSLSGAGADTQYF | TGTGCCAGCAGCCTTAGCGGAGCTGGGGCAGATACGCAGTATTTT
TRBJ2-3 | NA | 13 | many | TRBV29-1 | CSVEDSGVDTQYF | TGCAGCGTTGAAGATTCGGGGGTGGATACGCAGTATTTT
TRBJ2-3 | TRBD2 | 16 | few | TRBV6-5 | CASSLQLAGGPITQYF | TGTGCCAGCAGTCTACAACTAGCGGGAGGGCCAATTACGCAGTATTTT
TRBJ2-1 | NA | 14 | NA | TRBV27 | CASSLVRADNEQFF | TGTGCCAGCAGTTTAGTGCGGGCCGACAATGAGCAGTTCTTC
TRBJ1-4 | NA | 16 | NA | TRBV5-1 | CASSLSGAIREEKLFF | TGCGCCAGCAGCTTATCCGGAGCGATCCGTGAAGAAAAACTGTTTTTT
TRBJ2-3 | NA | 18 | NA | TRBV28 | CASSSLTGTATSTDTQYF | TGTGCCAGCAGTTCTCTTACCGGGACTGCCACTAGCACAGATACGCAGTATTTT
TRBJ1-1 | NA | 16 | few | TRBV27 | CASSLLGPLHNTEAFF | TGTGCCAGCAGTTTACTTGGTCCCCTTCACAACACTGAAGCTTTCTTT
TRBJ1-1 | NA | 15 | few | TRBV5-8 | CASSLGPPRTDEAFF | TGTGCCAGCAGCTTGGGACCCCCCCGAACGGATGAAGCTTTCTTT
TRBJ2-2 | TRBD1 | 16 | few | TRBV2 | CASKTGPYPSTGELFF | TGTGCCAGTAAGACAGGGCCCTACCCTAGCACCGGGGAGCTGTTTTTT
TRBJ1-2 | TRBD1 | 14 | few | TRBV20-1 | CSAREDRGNYGYTF | TGCAGTGCTAGAGAGGACAGGGGGAACTATGGCTACACCTTC
TRBJ1-4 | NA | 15 | NA | TRBV7-9 | CASSLEAGTNEKLFF | TGTGCCAGCAGCTTAGAAGCTGGAACTAATGAAAAACTGTTTTTT
TRBJ2-1 | TRBD2 | 16 | NA | TRBV4-2 | CASSQELAGSYNEQFF | TGTGCCAGCAGCCAAGAATTAGCGGGGTCCTACAATGAGCAGTTCTTC
TRBJ2-5 | TRBD2 | 14 | NA | TRBV20-1 | CSAAGVRDQETQYF | TGCAGTGCTGCGGGGGTGAGGGATCAAGAGACCCAGTACTTC
TRBJ2-1 | TRBD1 | 15 | few | TRBV7-9 | CASSRPGTGIDEQFF | TGTGCCAGCAGCCGCCCTGGGACAGGGATCGATGAGCAGTTCTTC
TRBJ2-7 | TRBD2 | 17 | NA | TRBV4-2 | CASRLQGLAGDTYEQYF | TGTGCCAGCAGACTCCAAGGGCTAGCGGGAGATACTTACGAGCAGTACTTC
TRBJ2-1 | TRBD2 | 17 | NA | TRBV4-2 | CARSHGRLAGLRVEQFF | TGTGCCAGGAGCCACGGGAGACTAGCGGGTCTCAGGGTTGAGCAGTTCTTC
TRBJ2-1 | NA | 14 | few | TRBV24-1 | CATSAGNSYNEQFF | TGTGCCACCAGTGCCGGGAACTCCTACAATGAGCAGTTCTTC
TRBJ2-3 | TRBD1 | 15 | NA | TRBV7-9 | CASSTRTGRRDTQYF | TGTGCCAGCAGCACCCGGACAGGTCGGCGGGATACGCAGTATTTT
TRBJ2-3 | TRBD2 | 13 | NA | TRBV20-1 | CSAPGTSGGAQYF | TGCAGTGCACCCGGGACTAGCGGGGGAGCGCAGTATTTT
TRBJ2-1 | TRBD2 | 15 | few | TRBV5-1 | CASSQAGGSYNEQFF | TGCGCCAGCAGCCAGGCGGGGGGCTCCTACAATGAGCAGTTCTTC